The 28 T cell receptor beta chains given below trace back to one sample, sequenced in a study of metastatic and nonmetastatic thyroid tumors. TCRdb ran MiXCR on the PCR reads. The sample carries 30,000 or so clones, around 30% recorded once. All patients reached thyroid surgery having received no treatment beforehand. Sequencing was performed on blood. Source of these receptors: a female donor with papillary thyroid cancer or a benign thyroid nodule (not recorded which). Some clones in this sample may be carry-over from other donors' samples.

This clone was observed a handful of times. CDR3 DNA sequence: TGTGCCAGCAGTTACTCGGACAGGCTGAGCTCCTATAATTCACCCCTCCACTTT. Its translation is CASSYSDRLSSYNSPLHF. The chain combines TRBV6-5 with TRBJ1-6, with 7 bases matching TRBD1. From germline, CDR1 is MNHEY and CDR2 SVGAGI. This CDR3 is built from 18 residues. The V gene end was trimmed by 0 bases and the J gene end by 0 bases; junction bases not matched to a gene: 5.

This clone was seen a few times. The chain links TRBV19 to TRBJ1-2; a possible D gene is TRBD1 (5 bases). The CDR3 has 14 amino acids. V was shortened by 5 bases and J by 3 bases, with 13 bases between the two germline ends. Per the germline V gene, CDR1 is LNHDA and CDR2 is SQIVND (reference sequence). The CDR3 is CASSWRGAYYGYTF. The CDR3 DNA sequence: TGTGCCAGTAGTTGGCGGGGCGCCTACTATGGCTACACCTTC.

There are many counts of this clone. The chain couples TRBV28 to TRBJ1-2; D is ambiguous. This CDR3 comprises 13 residues. Germline CDR1 and CDR2: MDHEN and SYDVKM. The V gene lost 4 bases and the J gene lost 4 bases, with 10 bases spanning the gap. This CDR3 reads CASSSGIGYGYTF. The DNA for the CDR3 is TGTGCCAGCAGTTCCGGGATAGGCTATGGCTACACCTTC.

This clone was seen repeatedly, ten times or more. The chain couples TRBV12-3 or TRBV12-4 to TRBJ2-7, with D tentatively TRBD1 (6 bases). This CDR3 contains 14 residues. V was cut by 4 bases and J by 2 bases, with 12 bases left in between. The CDR3 protein is CASSSEAGAYEQYF. DNA of the CDR3: TGTGCCAGCAGTTCAGAGGCAGGGGCCTACGAGCAGTACTTC.

This clone was seen ten or more times. V gene TRBV5-1 combines with J gene TRBJ1-1; possibly TRBD1 for D (5 bases). Trimming took off 0 bases at V and 4 bases at J, with 10 bases between the two ends. CDR1 and CDR2 from the germline V gene are SGHRS and YFSETQ. This CDR3 comprises 14 residues. The CDR3 reads CASSLAGGATEAFF. The CDR3, as DNA: TGCGCCAGCAGCTTGGCCGGCGGGGCCACTGAAGCTTTCTTT.

This clone has ten or more counts. This sequence joins TRBV6-2 or TRBV6-3 and TRBJ1-2; D is unclear. Germline CDR1 reads MNHEY; CDR2 reads SVGEGT. V was pared by 3 bases and J by 4 bases, with 9 bases between. The length of the CDR3 is 13 residues. CDR3 sequence (DNA): TGTGCCAGCAGTTATCACGACCCCTATGGCTACACCTTC. Its protein is CASSYHDPYGYTF.

In this sample, this clone turned up many times. A read error may account for a junction end that differs from germline. The chain is built from TRBV27 and TRBJ2-1; 7 bases line up with TRBD2. The CDR3 spans 15 residues. CDR1 and CDR2 (germline): MNHEY, SMNVEV (reference sequence). CDR3 coding DNA: TGTGCCAGCAGCTTATCCCTGGCGGGAGCCAATGAGCAGTTCTTC. It yields the protein CASSLSLAGANEQFF.

This clone was picked up many times. The chain couples TRBV4-1 to TRBJ2-5; no firm D call. The V end lost 0 bases, the J end lost 5 bases, and 13 bases lay between the germline ends. CDR1 MGHRA and CDR2 YSYEKL come from the germline V gene. CDR3 length: 15 residues. This CDR3 is CASSQDPTLPETQYF. CDR3 bases: TGCGCCAGCAGCCAAGACCCAACGCTGCCGGAGACCCAGTACTTC.

At least ten counts were recorded for this clone. This rearrangement joins TRBV2 to TRBJ1-1; a weak D match, TRBD1 (5 bases). Trimming removed 4 bases at V and 8 bases at J, with 11 bases between. This CDR3 spans 12 amino acids. CDR1 and CDR2 (germline): SNHLY, FYNNEI. The CDR3 DNA reads TGTGCCAGCAGTGCAACAGGATCCGAAGCTTTCTTT. This codes for CASSATGSEAFF.

V gene TRBV6-1 combines with J gene TRBJ1-4; D is ambiguous. CDR3 length: 14 amino acids. Germline assignment: CDR1 MNHNS and CDR2 SASEGT. The V end was cut by 8 bases, the J end by 13 bases, with 23 bases between. The CDR3 reads CASFMRPTNDTLFF. The CDR3 DNA sequence: TGTGCCAGCTTTATGCGACCAACTAATGACACACTGTTTTTT.

The chain employs TRBV30 and TRBJ2-7; 9 nucleotides match TRBD1. The length of the CDR3 is 14 residues. The germline gives CDR1 GTSNPN, CDR2 SVGIG (reference sequence). The ends lost 0 bases at V and 4 bases at J; junction bases unmatched: 4. CDR3 DNA sequence: TGTGCCTGGAGTGTACAGGGGGCGTTTTACGAGCAGTACTTC. Protein sequence: CAWSVQGAFYEQYF.

The chain is built from TRBV30 and TRBJ1-4; 7 bases map to TRBD1. In germline, CDR1 is GTSNPN, CDR2 SVGIG (reference sequence). The CDR3 runs to 14 residues. J was trimmed by 8 bases and V by 6 bases; bases with no gene match: 12. CDR3 sequence: CACCTPGGREKLFF. CDR3 DNA sequence: TGTGCCTGTTGTACTCCAGGGGGGAGGGAAAAACTGTTTTTT. Variable domain in full (rest from reference TRBV30 and TRBJ1-4): SQTIHQWPATLVQPVGSPLSLECTVEGTSNPNLYWYRQAAGRGLQLLFYSVGIGQISSEVPQNLSASRPQDRQFILSSKKLLLSDSGFYLCACCTPGGREKLFFGSGTQLSVL.

This chain connects TRBV5-1 to TRBJ1-2; no firm D call. Trimming removed 4 bases at V and 8 bases at J, with 9 bases between. The CDR3 is 11 residues long. Per germline, CDR1 SGHRS and CDR2 YFSETQ. The CDR3 sequence is CASSKSEGYTF. CDR3 nucleotide sequence: TGCGCCAGCAGCAAGTCGGAGGGCTACACCTTC.

This clone occurred many times. The CDR3 loop reads CASSYGIWAEDGYTF. The DNA of the CDR3 is TGTGCCAGCAGTTACGGTATATGGGCGGAGGATGGCTACACCTTC. The J gene is TRBJ1-2, the V gene TRBV6-5; no reliable D call. The CDR3 is 15 residues long. V lost 2 bases to trimming and J lost 6 bases, with 16 bases between them. The germline CDR1 and CDR2 sequences are MNHEY and SVGAGI.

The chain joins TRBV11-3 to TRBJ2-7; D gene unclear. The V gene lost 1 base and the J gene lost 3 bases, with 7 bases spanning the gap. Per germline, CDR1 SGHNT and CDR2 YENEEA. There are 13 residues in the CDR3. This CDR3 reads CASSLGIVYEQYF. The CDR3 nucleotides read TGTGCCAGCAGCTTAGGGATCGTCTACGAGCAGTACTTC.

This clone has only a few counts. No conserved phenylalanine or tryptophan ends this CDR3, so it is likely a read error. The CDR3 DNA follows: TGTGCCAGCAGTGAAGCGGGGAGTGGCGACTATGGCTACACCCTC. The encoded protein is CASSEAGSGDYGYTL. The V call is TRBV6-4, the J call TRBJ1-2; no clear D. Germline V gene lookup returns CDR1 MRHNA and CDR2 SNTAGT. This CDR3 comprises 15 residues. V was pared by 3 bases and J by 3 bases, with 14 bases between.

This clone was observed many times. The V gene is TRBV6-1, the J gene TRBJ2-2; 9 positions agree with TRBD1. Germline V gives CDR1 MNHNS, CDR2 SASEGT. V was clipped by 4 bases and J by 3 bases; unmatched bases: 3. This CDR3 is 15 amino acids long. CDR3 DNA: TGTGCCAGCAGTGGGGGACAGGGTCACACCGGGGAGCTGTTTTTT. Translation gives CASSGGQGHTGELFF.

This rearrangement joins TRBV7-3 to TRBJ2-7; perhaps TRBD1 as D (6 bases). V lost 0 bases and J 6 bases, leaving 12 bases between the germline ends. Looked up from germline, CDR1 is SGHTA and CDR2 is FQGTGA. This CDR3 is built from 14 residues. For the CDR3, the DNA is TGTGCCAGCAGCTTAACTGGACAGTTCTGCGAGCAGTACTTC. Its translation: CASSLTGQFCEQYF. Supplemented by reference TRBV7-3 and TRBJ2-7, the full variable domain reads GAGVSQTPSNKVTEKGKYVELRCDPISGHTALYWYRQSLGQGPEFLIYFQGTGAADDSGLPNDRFFAVRPEGSVSTLKIQRTERGDSAVYLCASSLTGQFCEQYFGPGTRLTVT.

This clone was seen a few times. The chain couples TRBV20-1 to TRBJ2-3; D is uncertain. V was cut by 1 base and J by 6 bases, with 5 bases left in between. This CDR3 is built from 11 residues. Germline V gene data show CDR1 as DFQATT and CDR2 as SNEGSKA (reference sequence). The CDR3 loop is CSARVSDTQYF. The CDR3 bases are TGCAGTGCTAGAGTCTCGGATACGCAGTATTTT.

By sample fraction, this clone is medium-sized. The CDR3: CASSEGTGDTSYEQYF. Here the CDR3 DNA reads TGTGCCAGCAGTGAGGGGACAGGGGACACCTCCTACGAGCAGTACTTC. The chain combines TRBV6-1 with TRBJ2-7, with 10 bases lining up with TRBD1. There are 16 residues in the CDR3. Germline loops: CDR1 MNHNS, CDR2 SASEGT. V gave up 3 bases and J gave up 0 bases; unmatched junction bases: 5.

Many counts were recorded for this clone. This chain connects TRBV16 to TRBJ2-7; 7 bases map to TRBD1. V lost 1 base to trimming and J lost 0 bases; unmatched junction nucleotides: 6. CDR1 KGHSY and CDR2 FQNENV come from the germline V gene. The CDR3 consists of 16 residues. CDR3 nucleotides: TGTGCCAGCAGCCAATTCCCTCAGGGGGACTCCTACGAGCAGTACTTC. Residues: CASSQFPQGDSYEQYF.

The genes are TRBV28 and TRBJ1-1; D remains unclear. V was pared by 2 bases and J by 7 bases, with 8 bases between. The CDR3 spans 12 residues. Germline CDR1 and CDR2: MDHEN and SYDVKM. CDR3: CASSLSRYEAFF. As DNA, the CDR3 is TGTGCCAGCAGTTTAAGCCGGTATGAAGCTTTCTTT.

In this sample, this clone turned up many times. The chain recombines TRBV7-8 with TRBJ2-1; D is possibly TRBD1 or TRBD2 (5 bases each). This CDR3 is 14 amino acids long. V shed 5 bases and J shed 5 bases, with 13 bases lying between them. Per the germline V gene, CDR1 is SGHVS and CDR2 is FQNEAQ. The CDR3 sequence: CASSLRDGNNEQFF. The CDR3 DNA sequence: TGTGCCAGCAGCCTCCGGGACGGAAACAATGAGCAGTTCTTC.

The chain couples TRBV20-1 to TRBJ1-6; D remains ambiguous. CDR3 size: 15 residues. V shed 0 bases and J shed 10 bases, with 16 bases lying between them. The germline V gene encodes CDR1 DFQATT and CDR2 SNEGSKA (reference sequence). CDR3 sequence: CSARDPGGVGSPLHF. DNA of the CDR3: TGCAGTGCTAGAGACCCAGGAGGAGTAGGGTCACCCCTCCACTTT.

With respect to this clone: The junction shows a germline mismatch at one end, possibly a read error. This chain connects TRBV3-1 to TRBJ2-7; D possibly corresponds to TRBD1 (5 bases). CDR3 length: 14 residues. Per the germline V gene, CDR1 is LGHDT and CDR2 is YNNKEL (reference sequence). The CDR3 region is CASSPGHGAYEQYF. The CDR3 DNA reads TGTGCCAGTAGCCCAGGACATGGAGCCTACGAGCAGTACTTC.

In regard to this clone: The junction shows a germline mismatch at one end, possibly a read error. The chain has TRBV7-7 and TRBJ1-3; D may be TRBD1 (6 bases). From germline, CDR1 is SSHAT and CDR2 FNYEAQ (reference sequence). The CDR3 runs 17 residues. Here the CDR3 reads CASSQGRDRSYGNTIYF. CDR3 sequence (DNA): TGTGCTAGCAGCCAAGGGAGAGACAGGAGCTATGGAAACACCATATATTTT. Based on the CDR3 plus reference TRBV7-7 and TRBJ1-3, the full variable domain is GAGVSQSPRYKVTKRGQDVTLRCDPISSHATLYWYQQALGQGPEFLTYFNYEAQPDKSGLPSDRFSAERPEGSISTLTIQRTEQRDSAMYRCASSQGRDRSYGNTIYFGEGSWLTVV.

V usage is TRBV6-1 and J usage is TRBJ2-3; 13 nucleotides align to TRBD2. The V gene end was trimmed by 8 bases and the J gene end by 4 bases; junction bases not matched to a gene: 6. This CDR3 has 15 amino acids. Per germline, CDR1 MNHNS and CDR2 SASEGT. DNA of the CDR3: TGTGCCAGCCAACTAGCGGGAGGGTCGGCAGATACGCAGTATTTT. It is translated as CASQLAGGSADTQYF.

This chain links TRBV6-2 or TRBV6-3 with TRBJ2-1, with TRBD1 identical over 10 bases. The CDR3 length is 14 residues. After removal of 8 bases from V and 12 bases from J, the junction contained 13 bases not matched to a gene. Germline CDR1 is MNHEY and CDR2 is SVGEGT. The CDR3 DNA follows: TGTGCCAGCTCTTCGGGGACAGGGGTCTTTCGGCAGTTCTTC. Translated: CASSSGTGVFRQFF.